Below are 10 T cell receptor beta chains sequenced from a single sample in a study of Tregs in tolerant kidney transplant recipients. Some clones are missing from TCRdb's copy, which holds only in-frame ones; the method was immunoSEQ multiplex PCR. The sample contains fewer than 80,000 clones, roughly 89% of which appear only once. The starting material was CD4+ T cells from blood, obtained before the transplant. These receptors were taken from a human donor who received a combined kidney and bone marrow transplant.

For the CDR3, the DNA is TGTGCCAGTACCTCTCGGGACAGTAGCTACGAGCAGTACTTC. This sequence encodes CASTSRDSSYEQYF. The chain couples TRBV19 to TRBJ2-7, with 7 bases that match TRBD1. This CDR3 has 14 residues. The junction had 9 bases not matched to a gene; V was cut back by 7 bases and J by 3 bases. Looked up from germline, CDR1 is LNHDA and CDR2 is SQIVND (reference sequence).

The chain has TRBV28 and TRBJ2-5; maybe TRBD1 (5 bases). Germline V gene lookup returns CDR1 MDHEN and CDR2 SYDVKM. CDR3 length equals 13 residues. Trimming took off 5 bases at V and 5 bases at J, with 12 bases between the two ends. The chain's CDR3 is CASSTPKGETQYF. The CDR3 region has the DNA TGTGCCAGCAGTACCCCGAAGGGGGAGACCCAGTACTTC.

This chain links TRBV10-3 with TRBJ1-5; D gene ambiguous. CDR3 length: 12 residues. From germline, CDR1 is ENHRY and CDR2 SYGVKD. Trimming left V 2 bases short and J 4 bases short, with 3 bases between. The CDR3 nucleotides are TGTGCCATCAGTGAGCCGAATCAGCCCCAGCATTTT. This sequence encodes CAISEPNQPQHF.

In this sample, this clone turned up a few times. The V call is TRBV28, the J call TRBJ2-7; a weak D match, TRBD2 (5 bases). The CDR3 is made up of 14 amino acids. V gave up 3 bases and J gave up 2 bases, with 11 bases separating them. Germline assignment: CDR1 MDHEN and CDR2 SYDVKM. CDR3 coding DNA: TGTGCCAGCAGTTTGATGGGAGACCCCTACGAGCAGTACTTC. Amino acid sequence: CASSLMGDPYEQYF.

The gene calls are TRBV18 and TRBJ2-7; TRBD2 aligns across 7 bases. The trim removed 2 bases at V and 1 base at J, leaving 5 bases unmatched. CDR1 is KGHSH, CDR2 LQKENI, per germline. The CDR3 length is 15 residues. Written as DNA, the CDR3 is TGTGCCAGCTCACCAGGGGCGGGAGTTTCCTACGAGCAGTACTTC. This codes for CASSPGAGVSYEQYF.

The chain is built from TRBV10-1 and TRBJ1-1; TRBD1 agrees at 8 bases. Trimming took 0 bases from V and 8 from J; bases not matched to a gene: 14. This CDR3 has 17 amino acids. Germline values: CDR1 WNHNN, CDR2 SYGVQD (reference sequence). DNA of the CDR3: TGCGCCAGCAGTGAGTCACCCAAGGAGGGACAGGAAATAGAAGCTTTCTTT. Residues: CASSESPKEGQEIEAFF.

The genes are TRBV18 and TRBJ1-2; D call uncertain. In germline, CDR1 is KGHSH, CDR2 LQKENI. CDR3 length equals 13 residues. V lost 8 bases, J lost 5 bases, and 15 bases lay in between. The DNA for the CDR3 is TGTGCCAGCGCTATGCCAGGTGTATATGGCTACACCTTC. It is translated as CASAMPGVYGYTF.

The chain combines TRBV6-1 with TRBJ1-5, with a tentative D call TRBD1 (5 bases). The CDR3 runs 15 residues. Per germline, CDR1 MNHNS and CDR2 SASEGT. Trimming took 4 bases from V and 0 from J, leaving 10 bases between them. The CDR3 protein is CASSGQGVSNQPQHF. For the CDR3, the DNA is TGTGCCAGCAGTGGTCAGGGTGTTAGCAATCAGCCCCAGCATTTT.

This chain uses TRBV21-1 with TRBJ2-7; TRBD1 is the table's D call, not checked against the DNA. TRBV21-1 constitutes a pseudogene. CDR3 length: 16 amino acids. CDR3 amino acids: CASSKGGQGARDEQYF. CDR3 bases: TGTGCCAGCAGCAAAGGGGGACAGGGGGCGAGGGACGAGCAGTACTTC.

This chain connects TRBV11-2 to TRBJ2-7; tentatively, D is TRBD1 (5 bases). V lost 5 bases and J 4 bases, leaving 18 bases between the germline ends. The germline gives CDR1 SGHAT, CDR2 FQNNGV. The CDR3 is 15 amino acids. The DNA of the CDR3 is TGTGCCAGCAGCGCCTCGGGCAGGGTCGGGTACGAGCAGTACTTC. Its translation: CASSASGRVGYEQYF.